This T cell receptor beta chain originates from a study of blood T cell repertoires in COVID-19. Study-wide background: The samples span acute and convalescent COVID-19 from the United States, Italy and Spain.

This clone was found a few times. CDR3 length: 15 amino acids. CDR1 and CDR2 from the germline V gene are ENHRY and SYGVKD. Germline trimming cut 5 bases from V and 1 base from J; bases unmatched to any gene: 5. Only in-frame clones appear in the TCRdb table, and some are missing; sequencing was by immunoSEQ multiplex PCR. The sample includes roughly 140,000 clones, about 86% of them seen just once. The material sequenced was peripheral blood. The receptor was isolated from a human donor in a cohort sampled during active COVID-19. The rearrangement uses TRBV10-3 and TRBJ2-1, with TRBD2 matching 7 bases. The CDR3 sequence: CAISSQGGSYNEQFF. The CDR3 DNA reads TGTGCCATCAGTTCCCAGGGAGGGTCCTACAATGAGCAGTTCTTC.